Below, 18 T cell receptor beta chains from the same sample are listed, as sequenced in a study of blood T cell repertoires in COVID-19. Clones were sequenced by immunoSEQ multiplex PCR, and TCRdb holds only the in-frame ones, with some missing. The data contain under 250,000 clones, 80% to 85% of them singletons. Sequences were obtained from peripheral blood. The source is a woman aged 35 to 49 who had recovered from COVID-19.

The chain uses TRBV5-1 and TRBJ2-3, with a tentative D call TRBD2 (5 bases). Germline CDR1 is SGHRS and CDR2 is YFSETQ. Trimming cost V 7 bases and J 2 bases, with 14 bases left between them. The CDR3 is 14 amino acids. The CDR3 is CASQRTVSTDTQYF. The CDR3 nucleotides are TGCGCCAGCCAGCGGACCGTATCCACAGATACGCAGTATTTT.

The chain has TRBV11-3 and TRBJ2-6; D might be TRBD1 (5 bases). The V gene's germline CDR1 is SGHNT and CDR2 YENEEA. The CDR3 totals 18 residues. V dropped 4 bases and J dropped 2 bases, with 18 bases sitting between them. The CDR3 spells CASSSFDGAGAGANVLTF. In nucleotides, the CDR3 is TGTGCCAGCAGCTCCTTTGATGGGGCAGGCGCTGGGGCCAACGTCCTGACTTTC.

J is TRBJ2-6 and V is TRBV10-1, with 11 bases that match TRBD2. Losses at the gene ends were 2 bases for V and 2 bases for J; bases not matched to a gene: 5. The length of the CDR3 is 18 residues. Germline V gene lookup returns CDR1 WNHNN and CDR2 SYGVQD (reference sequence). The DNA of the CDR3 is TGCGCCAGCAGTGAGGGTAGCGGGGGGGGGACTGGGGCCAACGTCCTGACTTTC. Its protein is CASSEGSGGGTGANVLTF.

The DNA for the CDR3 is TGTGCCAGCAGTTTGAGTAACACCGGGGAGCTGTTTTTT. Its protein is CASSLSNTGELFF. This chain connects TRBV27 to TRBJ2-2; D is unresolved. The V and J ends lost 3 bases and 2 bases respectively, with 4 bases between them. The CDR3 has 13 residues. Germline V gives CDR1 MNHEY, CDR2 SMNVEV (reference sequence).

CDR3 sequence (DNA): TGCGCCAGCAGCGCGGGCCCCCCGTTGTCCCATGAGCAGTTCTTC. The encoded protein is CASSAGPPLSHEQFF. The J gene is TRBJ2-1, the V gene TRBV5-1; TRBD2 might be the D (5 bases). Germline V gives CDR1 SGHRS, CDR2 YFSETQ. This CDR3 region has 15 residues. Trimming took 4 bases from V and 8 from J, leaving 19 bases between them.

The sample holds one count of this clone. CDR3 loop: CASSQRVEKLFF. The CDR3 DNA sequence: TGTGCCAGCAGCCAGCGGGTTGAAAAACTGTTTTTT. The rearrangement links TRBV2 to TRBJ1-4; no clear D gene. CDR1 is SNHLY, CDR2 FYNNEI, per germline. The CDR3 extends over 12 amino acids. Trimming pared 6 bases from V and 7 bases from J, leaving 9 bases between.

The CDR3 coding sequence is TGTGCCAGCAGTGAAACAGGGTGGCACACTGAAGCTTTCTTT. Encoded protein: CASSETGWHTEAFF. This chain links TRBV2 with TRBJ1-1, with D maybe TRBD1 (6 bases). There are 14 residues in the CDR3. Trimming stripped 2 bases from V and 3 bases from J, with 10 bases between. Germline V CDR1 and CDR2: SNHLY, FYNNEI. The full variable domain, rest sourced from reference TRBV2 and TRBJ1-1, is EPEVTQTPSHQVTQMGQEVILRCVPISNHLYFYWYRQILGQKVEFLVSFYNNEISEKSEIFDDQFSVERPDGSNFTLKIRSTKLEDSAMYFCASSETGWHTEAFFGQGTRLTVV.

The V and J genes are TRBV13 and TRBJ1-2; D possibly corresponds to TRBD1 (6 bases). The CDR3 covers 14 residues. With 3 bases removed from V and 4 bases from J, the gap between germline ends came to 12 bases. Per germline, CDR1 PRHDT and CDR2 FYEKMQ (reference sequence). DNA of the CDR3: TGTGCCAGCAGCTTTGCGTCGGACAGCTATGGCTACACCTTC. The encoded protein is CASSFASDSYGYTF.

J is TRBJ1-1 and V is TRBV9; perhaps TRBD1 as D (5 bases). The CDR3 sequence is 15 residues long. Per germline, CDR1 SGDLS and CDR2 YYNGEE. V was shortened by 0 bases and J by 6 bases, with 15 bases between the two germline ends. The CDR3 nucleotides read TGTGCCAGCAGCGTAGGAATCAGGGCCCACGCTGAAGCTTTCTTT. This encodes CASSVGIRAHAEAFF.

This clone was detected once. The chain recombines TRBV6-2 or TRBV6-3 with TRBJ2-7, with no clear D. Trimming removed 3 bases from V and 0 bases from J, with 6 bases in between. In germline, CDR1 is MNHEY, CDR2 SVGEGT. This CDR3 is built from 13 residues. CDR3 DNA sequence: TGTGCCAGCAGTTATCTCCTCTCCTACGAGCAGTACTTC. Encoded protein: CASSYLLSYEQYF.

The chain links TRBV6-2 or TRBV6-3 to TRBJ2-7; D perhaps matches TRBD2 (5 bases). Trimming took 6 bases from V and 7 from J, leaving 16 bases between them. Germline loops: CDR1 MNHEY, CDR2 SVGEGT. The CDR3 sequence is 13 residues long. The CDR3 spells CASSRRESTEQYF. The CDR3 DNA is TGTGCCAGCAGCCGCCGGGAAAGTACGGAGCAGTACTTC.

CDR3: CASRKGTESNYGYTF. The DNA of the CDR3 is TGTGCCAGCAGAAAAGGGACAGAATCAAACTATGGCTACACCTTC. V usage is TRBV2 and J usage is TRBJ1-2; 7 positions agree with TRBD1. The germline V gene encodes CDR1 SNHLY and CDR2 FYNNEI. The length of the CDR3 is 15 residues. The ends lost 6 bases at V and 2 bases at J; junction bases unmatched: 9.

This clone occurred a few times. This chain connects TRBV2 to TRBJ2-7, with 8 nucleotides matching TRBD2. The CDR3 sequence is 12 residues long. Losses at the gene ends were 6 bases for V and 5 bases for J; bases not matched to a gene: 3. Germline CDR1 and CDR2: SNHLY and FYNNEI. Here the CDR3 DNA reads TGTGCCAGCAGGCGACTAGCGAACGAGCAGTACTTC. It yields the protein CASRRLANEQYF.

This clone appeared once. V gene TRBV10-3 combines with J gene TRBJ2-7; 9 bases line up with TRBD1. The J segment lost 1 base and the V segment lost 6 bases, leaving 7 bases of the junction unmatched. CDR1 is ENHRY, CDR2 SYGVKD, per germline. This CDR3 has 15 residues. CDR3 region: CAISSGTGSSYEQYF. The DNA for the CDR3 is TGTGCCATCAGCTCCGGGACAGGGTCATCCTACGAGCAGTACTTC.

The gene calls are TRBV6-1 and TRBJ1-5, with 8 bases identical to TRBD1. After removal of 5 bases from V and 6 bases from J, the junction contained 6 bases not matched to a gene. This CDR3 has 14 amino acids. CDR1 MNHNS and CDR2 SASEGT come from the germline V gene. For the CDR3, the DNA is TGTGCCAGCAGTTATGTAACAGGGGGTCAGCCCCAGCATTTT. Its translation: CASSYVTGGQPQHF.

This clone was counted a few times. The J gene is TRBJ2-5, the V gene TRBV2; 12 bases are a match to TRBD2. This CDR3 contains 15 residues. V gave up 5 bases and J gave up 5 bases; unmatched junction bases: 6. Germline CDR1 and CDR2: SNHLY and FYNNEI. DNA of the CDR3: TGTGCCAGCAGTCCCCTAGCGGGGGGGCCGGAGACCCAGTACTTC. Translating it yields CASSPLAGGPETQYF. Based on the CDR3 plus reference TRBV2 and TRBJ2-5, the full variable domain is EPEVTQTPSHQVTQMGQEVILRCVPISNHLYFYWYRQILGQKVEFLVSFYNNEISEKSEIFDDQFSVERPDGSNFTLKIRSTKLEDSAMYFCASSPLAGGPETQYFGPGTRLLVL.

The chain has TRBV5-1 and TRBJ2-6; D is unclear. With 3 bases removed from V and 4 bases from J, the gap between germline ends came to 14 bases. The CDR3 length is 16 residues. Germline V gene lookup returns CDR1 SGHRS and CDR2 YFSETQ. CDR3 amino acids: CASSSTPLAGANVLTF. The DNA for the CDR3 is TGCGCCAGCAGCTCGACACCGCTGGCGGGGGCCAACGTCCTGACTTTC.

This clone was seen a few times. The chain recombines TRBV2 with TRBJ1-1; no clear D. Deletions cut 3 bases from V and 9 bases from J, with 11 bases between. CDR1 is SNHLY, CDR2 FYNNEI, per germline. This CDR3 region has 12 residues. CDR3 sequence reads: CASSETGRKAFF. DNA of the CDR3: TGTGCCAGCAGTGAGACGGGGAGAAAAGCTTTCTTT. Together with reference TRBV2 and TRBJ1-1, the CDR3 gives the full variable domain: EPEVTQTPSHQVTQMGQEVILRCVPISNHLYFYWYRQILGQKVEFLVSFYNNEISEKSEIFDDQFSVERPDGSNFTLKIRSTKLEDSAMYFCASSETGRKAFFGQGTRLTVV.